The rows below give T cell receptor beta chains drawn from one sample of a study of blood T cell repertoires in COVID-19. Sequenced by immunoSEQ multiplex PCR; TCRdb stores in-frame clones only, minus some. The table has about 400,000 clones, around 92% seen once; the top ten hold around 1.7%. Sequencing was done on a sample of PBMCs or T cells enriched from blood (not recorded which). The receptors stem from a woman in her thirties who had recovered from COVID-19. The CDR3 runs from the conserved cysteine through the conserved F or W. A D gene is named only where the DNA matches it firmly. Not every row has a clone size; where given, it reads once, few, many or a size class.

v_call	j_call	d_call	clone_size	cdr3_aa	cdr3_nt
TRBV12-3/TRBV12-4	TRBJ2-7	TRBD1	-	CASSPGGGEQYF	TGTGCCAGCAGCCCAGGGGGCGGCGAGCAGTACTTC
TRBV10-3	TRBJ2-1	TRBD1	-	CAISEGTGGNEQFF	TGTGCCATCAGTGAAGGGACAGGGGGCAATGAGCAGTTCTTC
TRBV5-1	TRBJ1-5	-	-	CARRGSGQPQHF	TGCGCCAGAAGGGGGAGTGGTCAGCCCCAGCATTTT
TRBV19	TRBJ1-4	TRBD1	-	CASTPGQGRKLFF	TGTGCCAGTACCCCTGGACAGGGACGAAAACTGTTTTTT
TRBV7-3	TRBJ2-7	-	-	CASSPGPYGEQYF	TGTGCCAGCAGCCCTGGGCCCTATGGCGAGCAGTACTTC
TRBV9	TRBJ2-1	TRBD1	-	CASSEQGIYYNEQFF	TGTGCCAGCAGCGAACAGGGGATATATTACAATGAGCAGTTCTTC
TRBV10-3	TRBJ1-1	-	-	CAISPGPGKDTEAFF	TGTGCCATCAGTCCCGGTCCGGGGAAGGACACTGAAGCTTTCTTT
TRBV19	TRBJ2-2	TRBD2	-	CASHHYAGGGTGELFF	TGTGCCAGCCATCACTACGCGGGAGGAGGCACCGGGGAGCTGTTTTTT
TRBV12-3/TRBV12-4	TRBJ1-1	-	-	CASSPTGNTEAFF	TGTGCCAGCAGTCCGACAGGGAACACTGAAGCTTTCTTT
TRBV6-5	TRBJ1-6	TRBD1	once	CASRRGQGSPLHF	TGTGCCAGCAGGAGGGGGCAGGGTTCACCCCTCCACTTT
TRBV29-1	TRBJ2-2	TRBD1	few	CSVFGTGNGELFF	TGCAGCGTTTTTGGGACAGGGAACGGGGAGCTGTTTTTT
TRBV27	TRBJ2-1	TRBD1	-	CASSLSMTGQNYNEQFF	TGTGCCAGCAGTTTATCGATGACAGGGCAGAACTACAATGAGCAGTTCTTC
TRBV5-1	TRBJ2-7	-	-	CASSGGTVIEQYF	TGCGCCAGCAGCGGCGGGACTGTCATCGAGCAGTACTTC
TRBV11-1	TRBJ1-5	TRBD1	-	CASSPRRGRNQPQHF	TGTGCCAGCAGCCCCCGGAGGGGGCGAAATCAGCCCCAGCATTTT
TRBV4-3	TRBJ2-7	-	-	CASSQTGGSYEQYF	TGCGCCAGCAGCCAAACAGGCGGTAGCTACGAGCAGTACTTC
TRBV29-1	TRBJ2-1	-	few	CSVEDQNNEQFF	TGCAGCGTTGAAGATCAGAACAATGAGCAGTTCTTC
TRBV29-1	TRBJ2-1	-	-	CSVGATGTHTNEQFF	TGCAGCGTTGGGGCCACCGGGACTCACACTAATGAGCAGTTCTTC
TRBV3-1/TRBV3-2	TRBJ1-2	-	-	CASSQFSGADNYGYTF	TGTGCCAGCAGCCAATTCTCGGGAGCGGATAACTATGGCTACACCTTC
TRBV6-4	TRBJ1-2	TRBD1	-	CASSDGEGANYGYTF	TGTGCCAGCAGTGATGGAGAGGGGGCGAACTATGGCTACACCTTC
TRBV19	TRBJ2-7	TRBD1	-	CASSGQGSSYEQYF	TGTGCCAGTAGTGGACAGGGGTCCTCCTACGAGCAGTACTTC
TRBV7-9	TRBJ1-2	TRBD1	-	CASSLGQGNYGYTF	TGTGCCAGCAGCTTGGGACAGGGTAACTATGGCTACACCTTC
TRBV18	TRBJ1-5	-	-	CASSPSGLKPQHF	TGTGCCAGCTCACCATCAGGGTTAAAGCCCCAGCATTTT
TRBV7-9	TRBJ1-3	TRBD1	-	CASSPRQGVSSGNTIYF	TGTGCCAGCAGCCCCCGACAGGGCGTGAGCTCTGGAAACACCATATATTTT
TRBV28	TRBJ1-1	-	once	CASRNRELNTEAFF	TGTGCCAGCAGGAACAGGGAACTGAACACTGAAGCTTTCTTT
TRBV19	TRBJ2-1	TRBD2	-	CASSIVSGLAGSYNEQFF	TGTGCCAGTAGTATAGTTTCCGGACTAGCGGGATCCTACAATGAGCAGTTCTTC
TRBV7-8	TRBJ1-1	TRBD1	-	CASKSIGQGAMDTEAFF	TGTGCCAGCAAATCGATCGGACAGGGCGCGATGGACACTGAAGCTTTCTTT
TRBV28	TRBJ1-2	-	-	CASSSLWTSPFNYGYTF	TGTGCCAGCAGTTCCCTTTGGACATCGCCCTTTAACTATGGCTACACCTTC
TRBV10-3	TRBJ2-1	TRBD1	-	CAISGGTQTGVNEQFF	TGTGCCATCAGTGGAGGCACCCAAACAGGGGTCAATGAGCAGTTCTTC
TRBV5-4	TRBJ2-2	-	-	CASSPRSRANTGELFF	TGTGCCAGCAGCCCAAGGTCCAGGGCGAACACCGGGGAGCTGTTTTTT
TRBV3-1/TRBV3-2	TRBJ2-7	TRBD2	-	CASSHSSGGVYEQYF	TGTGCCAGCAGCCATTCCAGCGGGGGGGTTTACGAGCAGTACTTC
TRBV7-8	TRBJ2-3	TRBD2	-	CASSLAGLAGSSTDTQYF	TGTGCCAGCAGCTTAGCGGGACTAGCGGGGAGTAGCACAGATACGCAGTATTTT
TRBV10-1	TRBJ1-1	-	-	CASSESPGGHTEAFF	TGCGCCAGCAGTGAGTCGCCAGGAGGGCACACTGAAGCTTTCTTT
TRBV9	TRBJ2-1	-	once	CASSLSAYNEQFF	TGTGCCAGCAGCCTCTCCGCCTACAATGAGCAGTTCTTC
TRBV10-3	TRBJ1-2	TRBD1	-	CAISESRDSEGYTF	TGTGCCATCAGTGAGTCGAGGGACAGCGAAGGCTACACCTTC
TRBV30	TRBJ2-7	-	-	CAWTEGHAVGYEQYF	TGTGCCTGGACTGAGGGACATGCTGTCGGTTACGAGCAGTACTTC
TRBV7-9	TRBJ1-1	-	-	CASSLGVGLWTEAFF	TGTGCCAGCAGCTTAGGTGTGGGCTTGTGGACTGAAGCTTTCTTT
TRBV6-5	TRBJ1-1	TRBD1	few	CASRPQGDTEAFF	TGTGCCAGCAGACCACAGGGGGACACTGAAGCTTTCTTT
TRBV5-5	TRBJ2-1	TRBD2	-	CASSLFSGGAVGSYNEQFF	TGTGCCAGCAGCTTGTTCAGCGGGGGGGCCGTGGGCTCCTACAATGAGCAGTTCTTC
TRBV12-3/TRBV12-4	TRBJ2-1	-	-	CASSSYNEQFF	TGTGCCAGCAGCAGTTACAATGAGCAGTTCTTC
TRBV6-1	TRBJ1-3	-	-	CASSELGPWWAGNTIYF	TGTGCCAGCAGTGAACTGGGGCCCTGGTGGGCTGGAAACACCATATATTTT
TRBV24-1	TRBJ2-1	TRBD2	-	CATSDFSGTSGNEQFF	TGTGCCACCAGTGATTTCTCCGGGACTAGCGGAAATGAGCAGTTCTTC